This T cell receptor beta chain was captured in a study of T cells in Graves' hyperthyroidism and ophthalmopathy. V dropped 6 bases and J dropped 8 bases, with 8 bases sitting between them. The CDR3 extends over 11 amino acids. For Graves' hyperthyroidism to be stable, ophthalmopathy could not progress within 18 months. On the basis of clinical symptoms, serum thyroxine and TRAb, thyroid ultrasound and orbital computed tomography, diagnoses were made. The authors obtained PBMCs from roughly 10 ml of fresh peripheral blood. What was amplified from RNA transcripts were TCR beta CDR3 regions. RT-PCR in the first round (using the HTBI primer set) targeted the TCR CDR3. TCRdb redid the calling of the multiplex PCR reads with MiXCR, one entry per CDR3 protein. The sample has a few hundred thousand distinct CDR3 sequences; around 19% are singletons.

Material: blood. The V call is TRBV12-3 or TRBV12-4, the J call TRBJ1-5; no reliable D call. This TCR derives from a man aged 35 to 55 with Graves' hyperthyroidism. The CDR3 nucleotides are TGTGCCAGCAGGGATGGAGAGCCCCAGCATTTT. It codes for CASRDGEPQHF.